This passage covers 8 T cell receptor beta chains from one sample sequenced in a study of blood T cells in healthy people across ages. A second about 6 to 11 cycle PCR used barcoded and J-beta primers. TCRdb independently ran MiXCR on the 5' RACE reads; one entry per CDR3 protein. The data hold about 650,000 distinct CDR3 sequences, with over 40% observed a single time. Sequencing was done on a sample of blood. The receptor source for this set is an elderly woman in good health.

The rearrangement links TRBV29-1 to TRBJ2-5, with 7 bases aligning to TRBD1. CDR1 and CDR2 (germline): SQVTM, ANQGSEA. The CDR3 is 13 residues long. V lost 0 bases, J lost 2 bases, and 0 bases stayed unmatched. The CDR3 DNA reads TGCAGCGTTGAAGAGGGACAGCAAGAGACCCAGTACTTC. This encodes CSVEEGQQETQYF. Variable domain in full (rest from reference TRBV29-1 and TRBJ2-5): SAVISQKPSRDICQRGTSLTIQCQVDSQVTMMFWYRQQPGQSLTLIATANQGSEATYESGFVIDKFPISRPNLTFSTLTVSNMSPEDSSIYLCSVEEGQQETQYFGPGTRLLVL.

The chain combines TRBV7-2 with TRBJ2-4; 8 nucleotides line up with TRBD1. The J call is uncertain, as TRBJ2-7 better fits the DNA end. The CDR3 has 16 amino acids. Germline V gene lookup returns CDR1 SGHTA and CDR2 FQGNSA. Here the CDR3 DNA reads TGTGCCAGCAGCTTACGACTCACAGGGGGCTCCTACGAGCAGTACTTC. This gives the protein CASSLRLTGGSYEQYF.

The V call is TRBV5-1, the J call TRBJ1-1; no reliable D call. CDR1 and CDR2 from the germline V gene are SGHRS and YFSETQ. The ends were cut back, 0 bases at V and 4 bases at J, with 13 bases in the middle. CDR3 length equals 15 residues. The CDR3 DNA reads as TGCGCCAGCAGCTTGGGTGAGGGCGCGGTCACTGAAGCTTTCTTT. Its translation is CASSLGEGAVTEAFF.

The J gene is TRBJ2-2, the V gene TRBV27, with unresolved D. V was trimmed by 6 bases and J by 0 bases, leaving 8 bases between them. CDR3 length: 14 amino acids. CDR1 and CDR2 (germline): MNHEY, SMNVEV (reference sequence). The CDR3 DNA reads TGTGCCAGCAGGTTCCTATCGAACACCGGGGAGCTGTTTTTT. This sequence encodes CASRFLSNTGELFF.

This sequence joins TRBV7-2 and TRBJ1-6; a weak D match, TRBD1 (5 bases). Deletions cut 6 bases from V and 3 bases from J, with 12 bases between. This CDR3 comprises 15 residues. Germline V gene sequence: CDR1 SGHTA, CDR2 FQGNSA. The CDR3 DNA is TGTGCCAGCAGTTCCCGGGGGGTCTATAATTCACCCCTCCACTTT. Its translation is CASSSRGVYNSPLHF.

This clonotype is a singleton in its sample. As DNA, the CDR3 is TGTGCCAGCAGTTTAGGGCTAGCGGGGGCCCCTCAAGAGACCCAGTACTTC. Encoded protein: CASSLGLAGAPQETQYF. This chain links TRBV28 with TRBJ2-5; 10 nucleotides agree with TRBD2. V gave up 2 bases and J gave up 2 bases; unmatched junction bases: 8. The germline V gene encodes CDR1 MDHEN and CDR2 SYDVKM. The CDR3 length is 17 residues.

The CDR3 reads CSVAGMNTDTQYF. CDR3 sequence (DNA): TGCAGCGTTGCGGGGATGAACACAGATACGCAGTATTTT. This chain connects TRBV29-1 to TRBJ2-3, with D perhaps matching TRBD2 (5 bases). The V end lost 4 bases, the J end lost 2 bases, and 10 bases lay between the germline ends. This CDR3 is built from 13 residues. The germline gives CDR1 SQVTM, CDR2 ANQGSEA.

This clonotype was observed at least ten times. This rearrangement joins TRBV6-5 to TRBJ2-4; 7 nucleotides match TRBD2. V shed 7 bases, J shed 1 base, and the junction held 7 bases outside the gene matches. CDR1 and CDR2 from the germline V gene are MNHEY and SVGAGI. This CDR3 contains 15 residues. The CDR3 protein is CASMSGAMAKNIQYF. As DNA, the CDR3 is TGTGCCAGCATGAGCGGGGCCATGGCCAAAAACATTCAGTACTTC.